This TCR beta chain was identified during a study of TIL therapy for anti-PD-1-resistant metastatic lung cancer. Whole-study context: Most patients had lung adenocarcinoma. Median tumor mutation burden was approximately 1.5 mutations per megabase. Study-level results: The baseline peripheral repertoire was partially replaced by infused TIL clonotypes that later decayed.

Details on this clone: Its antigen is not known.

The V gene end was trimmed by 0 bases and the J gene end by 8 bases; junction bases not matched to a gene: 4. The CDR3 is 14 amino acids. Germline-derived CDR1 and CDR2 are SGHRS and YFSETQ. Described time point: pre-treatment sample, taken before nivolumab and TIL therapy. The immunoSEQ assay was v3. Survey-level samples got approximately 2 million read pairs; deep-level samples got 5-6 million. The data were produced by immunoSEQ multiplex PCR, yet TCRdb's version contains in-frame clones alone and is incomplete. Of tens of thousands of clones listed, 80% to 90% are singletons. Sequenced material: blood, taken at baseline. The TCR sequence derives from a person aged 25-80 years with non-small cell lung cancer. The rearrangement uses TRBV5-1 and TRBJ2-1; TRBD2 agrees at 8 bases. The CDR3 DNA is TGCGCCAGCAGCTTGGAAGGGACTAGTTATGAGCAGTTCTTC. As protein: CASSLEGTSYEQFF.